The TCR beta chain under discussion was sequenced for a study of cytomegalovirus exposure and HLA in healthy donors. The CDR3 has 19 residues. V was pared by 3 bases and J by 0 bases, with 12 bases of the junction left unmatched. The germline V gene has CDR1 SNHLY and CDR2 FYNNEI. This clone was observed a handful of times. It was with 60 Vbeta and 13 Jbeta primers that the PCR ran. Generated by immunoSEQ multiplex PCR, the TCRdb table keeps only in-frame clones and is missing some. The profile covers some 130,000 clones, with around 80% appearing a single time and 6.5% taken by the ten largest. This clonotype originated in a middle-aged man in good health and CMV-seropositive. Input material: PBMCs. V and J are TRBV2 and TRBJ2-3; 10 positions match TRBD2. This CDR3 reads CASSEDSGLAITSTDTQYF. CDR3 nucleotide sequence: TGTGCCAGCAGTGAGGACTCGGGACTAGCGATCACTAGCACAGATACGCAGTATTTT.